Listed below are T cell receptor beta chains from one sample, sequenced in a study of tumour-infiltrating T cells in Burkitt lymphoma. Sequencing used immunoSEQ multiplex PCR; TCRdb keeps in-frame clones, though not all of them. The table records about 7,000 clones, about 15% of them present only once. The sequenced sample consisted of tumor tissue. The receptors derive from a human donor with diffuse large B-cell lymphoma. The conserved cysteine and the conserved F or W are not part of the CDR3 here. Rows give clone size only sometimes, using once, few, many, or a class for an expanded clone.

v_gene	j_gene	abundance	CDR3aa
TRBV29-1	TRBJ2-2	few	SVQKTSNTGELF
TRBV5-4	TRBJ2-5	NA	ASSKRTNTGETQY
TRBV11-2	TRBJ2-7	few	ASSLDPTPTYEQY
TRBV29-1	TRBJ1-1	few	SVLGRGTTEAF
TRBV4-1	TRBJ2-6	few	ASSLLLTSGYSGANVLT
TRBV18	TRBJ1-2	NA	ASSARGDNYGYT
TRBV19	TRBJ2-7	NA	ASSISSGAGYEQY
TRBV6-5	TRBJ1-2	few	ASSYDGTFREGYT
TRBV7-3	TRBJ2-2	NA	ASSPGVESGELF
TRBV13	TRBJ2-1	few	ASSPGGWEQF
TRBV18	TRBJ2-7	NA	ASSPLRQGANEQY
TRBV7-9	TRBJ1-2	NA	ASSLALSPLAGYT
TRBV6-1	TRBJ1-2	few	ASSEFTSQGGYT
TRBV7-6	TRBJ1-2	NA	ASSSGIGKANYGYT
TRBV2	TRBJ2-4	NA	ASRGTSGAKNIQY
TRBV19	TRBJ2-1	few	ASSRGYNEQF
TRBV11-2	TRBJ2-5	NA	ASRRFLAGEQETQY
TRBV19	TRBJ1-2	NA	ASSIPGTAAYGYT
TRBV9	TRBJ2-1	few	ASSVEGLAGDEQF
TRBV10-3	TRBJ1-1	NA	AISDVDSGEAF
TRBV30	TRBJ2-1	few	AWRPPRSSGSTNEQF
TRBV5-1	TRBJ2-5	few	ASSYTVQETQY
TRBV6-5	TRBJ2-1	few	ASSKTSGNYNEQF
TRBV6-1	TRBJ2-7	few	ASSEIAAFYEQY
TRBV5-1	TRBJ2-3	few	ASSLSLGATTDTQY
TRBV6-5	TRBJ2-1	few	ASSWGVAATYNEQF
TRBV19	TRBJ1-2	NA	ASSVGQTPLGYT
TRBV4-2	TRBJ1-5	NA	ASSQVQGADQPQH
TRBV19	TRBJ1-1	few	ASSIFVGRVNTEAF
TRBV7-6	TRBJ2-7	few	ASSPTGIGEQY
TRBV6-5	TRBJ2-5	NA	ASSQGLAGETQY
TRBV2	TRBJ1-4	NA	ASKQEVVKLF
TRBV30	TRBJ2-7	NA	AWTRGTGLEQY
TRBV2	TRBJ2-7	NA	ASNDPRHASYEQY
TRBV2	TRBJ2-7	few	ASREGTSGSYEQY
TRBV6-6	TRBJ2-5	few	ASNHRSSGYQETQY
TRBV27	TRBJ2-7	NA	ASYRLGSSYEQY
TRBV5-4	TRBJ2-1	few	ASTYGGRSYNEQF
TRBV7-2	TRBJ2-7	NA	ASSFLGKSWEQY
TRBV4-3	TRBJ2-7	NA	ASSQDNIFGPGKGASYEQY
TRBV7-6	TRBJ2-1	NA	ASSPETSGLAFYNEQF
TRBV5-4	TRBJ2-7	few	ASSAGGSTYEQY
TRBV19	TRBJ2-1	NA	ASRTSGDEQF
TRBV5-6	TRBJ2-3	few	ASSLAIGGPVTDTQY
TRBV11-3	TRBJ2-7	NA	ASSLWGESGEQY
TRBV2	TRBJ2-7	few	ASIPLAGNRYEQY
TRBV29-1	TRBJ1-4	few	SVSGTGREKLF
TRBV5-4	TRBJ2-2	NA	ASSLSGLLGTGELF
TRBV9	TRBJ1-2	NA	ASRKREDYGYT
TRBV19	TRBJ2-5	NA	ASSLGLAEETQY
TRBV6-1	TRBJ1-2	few	ASSEVAGLGGYT